This passage covers 32 T cell receptor beta chains from one sample sequenced in a study of T cell responses to AZD1222 COVID-19 vaccine. TCRdb's table, derived via immunoSEQ multiplex PCR, lists solely in-frame clones and lacks some. Among about 140,000 clones listed, around 92% were seen once. This specimen was peripheral blood, taken 28 days after the second AZD1222 dose. All receptors come from an adult who received the AZD1222 COVID-19 vaccine.

This chain links TRBV18 with TRBJ1-1, with 7 positions matching TRBD1. V dropped 5 bases and J dropped 1; count of bases not matched to a gene: 7. Germline V gene data show CDR1 as KGHSH and CDR2 as LQKENI. The CDR3 is made up of 15 amino acids. The CDR3 nucleotides read TGTGCCAGCTCAGAGGGGACAGTCCCGAACACTGAAGCTTTCTTT. Protein product: CASSEGTVPNTEAFF.

This clone was seen just once. The J gene is TRBJ1-4, the V gene TRBV2; 10 nucleotides align to TRBD1. The CDR3 extends over 13 amino acids. V was pared by 10 bases and J by 8 bases, with 7 bases of the junction left unmatched. The germline V gene has CDR1 SNHLY and CDR2 FYNNEI. This CDR3 is CATVRDRGEKLFF. CDR3 bases: TGTGCCACCGTCCGGGACAGGGGAGAAAAACTGTTTTTT.

The genes are TRBV19 and TRBJ1-6; the D gene is possibly TRBD1 (6 bases). Germline V CDR1 and CDR2: LNHDA, SQIVND (reference sequence). This CDR3 has 14 amino acids. The V end lost 3 bases, the J end lost 7 bases, and 10 bases lay between the germline ends. CDR3 sequence reads: CASSIGDTNSPLHF. CDR3 nucleotides: TGTGCCAGTAGTATTGGGGACACAAATTCACCCCTCCACTTT.

This clone was counted between two and nine times. The DNA of the CDR3 is TGTGCCAGCAGCTTCCCCCGGGGAATGGAAGCTTTCTTT. It encodes CASSFPRGMEAFF. The chain recombines TRBV7-9 with TRBJ1-1; no clear D gene. Germline V gene data show CDR1 as SEHNR and CDR2 as FQNEAQ (reference sequence). The length of the CDR3 is 13 residues. With 3 bases removed from V and 8 bases from J, the gap between germline ends came to 13 bases.

The CDR3 spells CALSVPNTGELFF. The CDR3 DNA reads as TGTGCCCTTAGCGTACCGAACACCGGGGAGCTGTTTTTT. The rearrangement uses TRBV30 and TRBJ2-2; maybe TRBD2 (5 bases). This CDR3 comprises 13 residues. Trimming cost V 8 bases and J 0 bases, with 10 bases left between them. CDR1 and CDR2 (germline): GTSNPN, SVGIG (reference sequence). Variable domain in full (rest from reference TRBV30 and TRBJ2-2): SQTIHQWPATLVQPVGSPLSLECTVEGTSNPNLYWYRQAAGRGLQLLFYSVGIGQISSEVPQNLSASRPQDRQFILSSKKLLLSDSGFYLCALSVPNTGELFFGEGSRLTVL.

The gene calls are TRBV4-3 and TRBJ1-4; D remains unclear. The CDR3 consists of 16 residues. V lost 4 bases, J lost 4 bases, and 16 bases lay in between. Germline V gene lookup returns CDR1 LGHNA and CDR2 YSLEER. CDR3 region: CASSPSGTHFNEKLFF. The CDR3 coding sequence is TGCGCCAGCAGCCCGTCCGGCACTCACTTTAATGAAAAACTGTTTTTT.

The genes are TRBV29-1 and TRBJ2-5; the D is unclear. V lost 6 bases, J lost 1 base, and 6 bases lay in between. Looked up from germline, CDR1 is SQVTM and CDR2 is ANQGSEA. The CDR3 is 11 residues long. The DNA of the CDR3 is TGCAGCGTGATACCCCAAGAGACCCAGTACTTC. This gives the protein CSVIPQETQYF.

The V call is TRBV11-2, the J call TRBJ2-7; TRBD2 might be the D (5 bases). This CDR3 is 14 amino acids long. Germline values: CDR1 SGHAT, CDR2 FQNNGV. The V and J ends lost 7 bases and 3 bases respectively, with 16 bases between them. The CDR3 sequence: CASTPEMGSYEQYF. For the CDR3, the DNA is TGTGCCAGCACCCCTGAGATGGGGAGCTACGAGCAGTACTTC. The whole variable domain, remainder taken from reference TRBV11-2 and TRBJ2-7, is EAGVAQSPRYKIIEKRQSVAFWCNPISGHATLYWYQQILGQGPKLLIQFQNNGVVDDSQLPKDRFSAERLKGVDSTLKIQPAKLEDSAVYLCASTPEMGSYEQYFGPGTRLTVT.

The genes are TRBV20-1 and TRBJ1-1; D gene unclear. The V and J ends lost 3 bases and 0 bases respectively, with 8 bases between them. CDR1 and CDR2 from the germline V gene are DFQATT and SNEGSKA (reference sequence). This CDR3 contains 13 residues. The CDR3 here is CSASRLLNTEAFF. DNA of the CDR3: TGCAGTGCTAGTCGGCTGTTGAACACTGAAGCTTTCTTT.

The chain combines TRBV5-1 with TRBJ2-3, with TRBD2 identical over 9 bases. The CDR3 covers 15 residues. Losses at the gene ends were 3 bases for V and 4 bases for J; bases not matched to a gene: 6. Per the germline V gene, CDR1 is SGHRS and CDR2 is YFSETQ. CDR3 in DNA: TGCGCCAGCAGCTCTTGGACTAGCGAAGCAGATACGCAGTATTTT. Translated, it gives CASSSWTSEADTQYF.

The genes are TRBV2 and TRBJ2-3, with D possibly TRBD2 on 5 matching bases. Germline assignment: CDR1 SNHLY and CDR2 FYNNEI. The CDR3 consists of 13 residues. With 7 bases removed from V and 2 bases from J, the gap between germline ends came to 10 bases. The CDR3 DNA sequence: TGTGCCAGCATCCGAGGGTACACAGATACGCAGTATTTT. Its protein is CASIRGYTDTQYF.

The chain joins TRBV30 to TRBJ1-3; no clear D. The CDR3 covers 14 residues. Germline values: CDR1 GTSNPN, CDR2 SVGIG (reference sequence). Trimming cost V 2 bases and J 7 bases, with 15 bases left between them. CDR3 DNA: TGTGCCTGGAGTAACCGGGCGACGGGGAACACCATATATTTT. It specifies CAWSNRATGNTIYF.

The chain combines TRBV19 with TRBJ2-5, with D unresolved. Trimming took off 4 bases at V and 3 bases at J, with 6 bases between the two ends. CDR3 size: 12 residues. In germline, CDR1 is LNHDA, CDR2 SQIVND (reference sequence). The CDR3 loop reads CASSNKEETQYF. CDR3 DNA sequence: TGTGCCAGTAGTAACAAGGAAGAGACCCAGTACTTC.

This chain joins TRBV28 and TRBJ1-1; D may be TRBD1 (5 bases). The CDR3 is 12 amino acids. Trimming took 3 bases from V and 6 from J, leaving 8 bases between them. Germline loops: CDR1 MDHEN, CDR2 SYDVKM. This chain's CDR3 is CASSLGRAEAFF. The CDR3 bases are TGTGCCAGCAGTTTGGGCAGGGCTGAAGCTTTCTTT.

The J gene is TRBJ1-1, the V gene TRBV6-5; D possibly corresponds to TRBD1 (5 bases). Trimming shortened V by 7 bases and J by 7 bases, and 10 bases separated the two germline ends. Germline V gene sequence: CDR1 MNHEY, CDR2 SVGAGI. CDR3 size: 11 residues. This chain's CDR3 is CASTLQGEAFF. Written as DNA, the CDR3 is TGTGCCAGCACCCTTCAGGGTGAAGCTTTCTTT.

The chain's CDR3 is CASSGPGGSYEQYF. In nucleotides, the CDR3 is TGTGCCAGCAGCGGGCCGGGAGGATCGTACGAGCAGTACTTC. This chain links TRBV27 with TRBJ2-7, with 7 bases aligning to TRBD2. After removal of 6 bases from V and 4 bases from J, the junction contained 9 bases not matched to a gene. Germline assignment: CDR1 MNHEY and CDR2 SMNVEV (reference sequence). The CDR3 extends over 14 amino acids.

This clone was counted a single time. The gene calls are TRBV19 and TRBJ2-5, with a tentative D call TRBD2 (8 bases). The V end was cut by 8 bases, the J end by 2 bases, with 12 bases between. The CDR3 runs 13 residues. The germline V gene encodes CDR1 LNHDA and CDR2 SQIVND (reference sequence). CDR3 coding DNA: TGTGCCAGTGCGGGGGGACAGCAAGAGACCCAGTACTTC. It translates to CASAGGQQETQYF.

The chain carries TRBV3-1 (or the pseudogene TRBV3-2) and TRBJ1-4; a possible D gene is TRBD1 (5 bases). The CDR3 length is 14 residues. CDR1 is LGHDT, CDR2 YNNKEL, per germline (reference sequence). V dropped 2 bases and J dropped 7 bases, with 11 bases sitting between them. Here the CDR3 DNA reads TGTGCCAGCAGCCAACAGGGTGGTGGTGAAAAACTGTTTTTT. This translates into CASSQQGGGEKLFF.

This chain uses TRBV28 with TRBJ1-2; 12 bases fit TRBD1. CDR1 MDHEN and CDR2 SYDVKM come from the germline V gene. V shed 4 bases and J 2 bases; nucleotides not matched to a gene: 8. The CDR3 is 17 amino acids. The CDR3 sequence: CASSSSGTGGANYGYTF. The DNA for the CDR3 is TGTGCCAGCAGTTCCTCCGGGACAGGGGGCGCAAACTATGGCTACACCTTC.

The chain is built from TRBV5-8 and TRBJ1-1; D is unresolved. The V end was cut by 0 bases, the J end by 5 bases, with 2 bases between. CDR1 and CDR2 (germline): SGHTS, YDEGEE. This CDR3 contains 11 residues. CDR3 amino acids: CASSLATEAFF. CDR3 in DNA: TGTGCCAGCAGCTTGGCTACTGAAGCTTTCTTT.

The chain couples TRBV5-3 to TRBJ2-2; D might be TRBD1 (5 bases). TRBV5-3 is designated an ORF whose function remains uncertain. The CDR3 runs to 15 residues. V was pared by 5 bases and J by 1 base, with 12 bases between. The CDR3 here is CARRKPGLNTGELFF. CDR3 DNA sequence: TGTGCCAGAAGGAAGCCAGGGTTGAACACCGGGGAGCTGTTTTTT.

The CDR3 coding sequence is TGTGCCAGCAGCCGAACTCCGACCGGATCTGGCTACACCTTC. Protein product: CASSRTPTGSGYTF. The chain couples TRBV6-5 to TRBJ1-2; D is ambiguous. The V and J ends lost 6 bases and 7 bases respectively, with 18 bases between them. Germline V gene sequence: CDR1 MNHEY, CDR2 SVGAGI. The CDR3 sequence is 14 residues long.

This sequence joins TRBV14 and TRBJ2-1; tentative D call: TRBD1 (6 bases). The ends were cut back, 6 bases at V and 3 bases at J, with 21 bases in the middle. The CDR3 is made up of 17 amino acids. In germline, CDR1 is SGHDN, CDR2 FVKESK. In DNA form, the CDR3 reads TGTGCCAGCAGACTTTCAGGGGACGGTGGCAACTACAATGAGCAGTTCTTC. The encoded protein is CASRLSGDGGNYNEQFF.

The chain combines TRBV3-1 (or the pseudogene TRBV3-2) with TRBJ1-4, with 10 bases lining up with TRBD1. CDR3 length: 16 residues. The trim removed 0 bases at V and 8 bases at J, leaving 6 bases unmatched. Germline-derived CDR1 and CDR2 are LGHDT and YNNKEL (reference sequence). The CDR3 here is CASSQDWGQGNEKLFF. In DNA, the CDR3 is TGTGCCAGCAGCCAAGATTGGGGACAGGGGAACGAAAAACTGTTTTTT.

The chain is built from TRBV7-2 and TRBJ1-5; 7 positions agree with TRBD1. Germline V gene lookup returns CDR1 SGHTA and CDR2 FQGNSA. The J segment lost 6 bases and the V segment lost 7 bases, leaving 9 bases of the junction unmatched. The CDR3 has 14 residues. CDR3 protein: CASTESGGGQPQHF. CDR3 bases: TGTGCCAGCACCGAATCAGGGGGAGGTCAGCCCCAGCATTTT.

This clone was seen just once. This rearrangement joins TRBV13 to TRBJ1-2; D gene ambiguous. Germline assignment: CDR1 PRHDT and CDR2 FYEKMQ (reference sequence). The CDR3 is made up of 14 amino acids. V was cut by 0 bases and J by 8 bases, with 13 bases left in between. CDR3 coding DNA: TGTGCCAGCAGCTTAGGGGGCAGCCGCGGCGGCTACACCTTC. Amino acids: CASSLGGSRGGYTF.

CDR3: CASSFIQGEQYF. The CDR3, as DNA: TGTGCCAGCAGTTTTATCCAGGGCGAGCAGTACTTC. This chain links TRBV27 with TRBJ2-7, with D perhaps TRBD1 (5 bases). The CDR3 is made up of 12 amino acids. Deletions cut 3 bases from V and 6 bases from J, with 9 bases between. Germline values: CDR1 MNHEY, CDR2 SMNVEV (reference sequence).

This chain uses TRBV7-3 with TRBJ2-5; possibly TRBD2 for D (6 bases). The germline gives CDR1 SGHTA, CDR2 FQGTGA. V was shortened by 1 base and J by 3 bases, with 12 bases between the two germline ends. This CDR3 contains 15 residues. DNA of the CDR3: TGTGCCAGCAGCTTAAATCCGGGACTCAAAGAGACCCAGTACTTC. It codes for CASSLNPGLKETQYF. Full variable domain (outside the CDR3, taken from reference TRBV7-3 and TRBJ2-5): GAGVSQTPSNKVTEKGKYVELRCDPISGHTALYWYRQSLGQGPEFLIYFQGTGAADDSGLPNDRFFAVRPEGSVSTLKIQRTERGDSAVYLCASSLNPGLKETQYFGPGTRLLVL.

The chain has TRBV28 and TRBJ1-5; 8 bases agree with TRBD1. With V trimmed by 6 bases and J by 8 bases, 9 bases remained unmatched. The V gene's germline CDR1 is MDHEN and CDR2 SYDVKM. The CDR3 covers 14 residues. CDR3 in DNA: TGTGCCAGCAGACCGAGACAGGGGATGGAGCCCCAGCATTTT. Residues: CASRPRQGMEPQHF.

The chain recombines TRBV10-3 with TRBJ1-2; 9 bases match TRBD1. CDR1 is ENHRY, CDR2 SYGVKD, per germline. The CDR3 consists of 14 residues. J was trimmed by 6 bases and V by 5 bases; bases with no gene match: 7. CDR3: CAISPPGQGDGYTF. The CDR3 nucleotides are TGTGCCATCAGTCCTCCGGGACAGGGAGATGGCTACACCTTC.

The rearrangement joins TRBV9 to TRBJ1-5, with D perhaps matching TRBD1 (6 bases). Germline-derived CDR1 and CDR2 are SGDLS and YYNGEE. V dropped 4 bases and J dropped 7 bases, with 15 bases sitting between them. This CDR3 region has 14 residues. The CDR3: CASSPDSSLQPQHF. The DNA for the CDR3 is TGTGCCAGCAGCCCGGACAGTTCCTTGCAGCCCCAGCATTTT.

The J gene is TRBJ1-2, the V gene TRBV19, with D perhaps matching TRBD1 (5 bases). CDR1 and CDR2 from the germline V gene are LNHDA and SQIVND (reference sequence). This CDR3 contains 16 residues. V gave up 7 bases and J gave up 4 bases, with 22 bases separating them. CDR3 sequence: CASTPPGEGAPYGYTF. The CDR3 coding sequence is TGTGCCAGTACCCCACCCGGGGAAGGGGCCCCCTATGGCTACACCTTC.